These 2 T cell receptor beta chains were all obtained from the same sample, sequenced in a study of PD-1 blockade in classical Hodgkin lymphoma. Sequencing used immunoSEQ multiplex PCR; TCRdb keeps in-frame clones, though not all of them. The sample carries tens of thousands of clones, 75% to 95% recorded once. Every patient was affected by relapse after autologous stem cell transplantation, while exposure to brentuximab vedotin was not uniform. Magnetic negative selection served to purify CD4+ T cells out of PBMCs that had been thawed. The material was CD4+ T cells from blood, obtained at baseline. Every receptor here comes from a human donor with classical Hodgkin lymphoma.

The rearrangement joins TRBV9 to TRBJ2-3; 8 positions agree with TRBD2. Germline V gene data show CDR1 as SGDLS and CDR2 as YYNGEE. The junction had 13 bases not matched to a gene; V was cut back by 0 bases and J by 4 bases. CDR3 size: 18 residues. In DNA, the CDR3 is TGTGCCAGCAGCGTAGCCGGGGGCCGACTAGCGCAGGCAGATACGCAGTATTTT. Translated: CASSVAGGRLAQADTQYF.

The CDR3: CAISTGVTGELFF. The CDR3 coding sequence is TGTGCCATCTCGACAGGAGTCACCGGGGAGCTGTTTTTT. The chain uses TRBV10-3 and TRBJ2-2, with D tentatively TRBD1 (6 bases). CDR1 is ENHRY and CDR2 is SYGVKD in the germline V gene. This CDR3 contains 13 residues. V lost 8 bases and J 4 bases, leaving 11 bases between the germline ends.